The rows below give T cell receptor beta chains drawn from one sample of a study of T cell repertoires in aging, cancer and after chemotherapy. TCRdb passed the multiplex PCR reads through MiXCR, listing each CDR3 protein once. This table holds under 6,000 distinct CDR3 sequences, roughly 20% found once. Sequences were obtained from blood. The receptor set was obtained from a human donor with a blood cancer. The CDR3 runs from the conserved cysteine through the conserved F or W. The D gene is left open where the match is weak. Part of the rows lack a size; the others show once, few, many or a class for expanded clones.

cdr3_nt	cdr3_aa	v_call	j_call	clone_size	d_call
TGTGCCAGCAGTTCGGGGGGGGCGGGAGAGCAGTACTTC	CASSSGGAGEQYF	TRBV12-3/TRBV12-4	TRBJ2-7	few	TRBD2
TGTGCTAGTGGACCCCCTAGCTCCTACAATGAGCAGTTCTTC	CASGPPSSYNEQFF	TRBV12-3/TRBV12-4	TRBJ2-1	few	.
TGCAGCGTTGATAAGGGGACAGGGGTGAAGACCCAGTACTTC	CSVDKGTGVKTQYF	TRBV29-1	TRBJ2-5	.	TRBD1
TGTGCCAGCAGCCCCGTTTGGAGGACAGTGAACACTGAAGCTTTCTTT	CASSPVWRTVNTEAFF	TRBV11-2	TRBJ1-1	.	.
TGTGCCAGCAGCCCGGGCGAACGGGGGGGCTTAGAGACCCAGTACTTC	CASSPGERGGLETQYF	TRBV5-4	TRBJ2-5	medium-sized	TRBD2
TGTGCCAGAAGCTGGGCTAGGCCGGATTTTGTGGCCCAGTACTTC	CARSWARPDFVAQYF	TRBV5-3	TRBJ2-5	medium-sized	.
TGTGCCAGCAGCTTTATGGGACAGGGTGCTTACGAGCAGTACTTC	CASSFMGQGAYEQYF	TRBV11-1	TRBJ2-7	medium-sized	TRBD1
TGTGCCAGCAGCCCCGCGGGGAACACCGGGGAGCTGTTTTTT	CASSPAGNTGELFF	TRBV7-7	TRBJ2-2	.	.
TGTGCCAGCAGCCCTAGTACGGGAGGAGGTGAAAAACTGTTTTTT	CASSPSTGGGEKLFF	TRBV9	TRBJ1-4	few	.
TGTGCCAGCAGTTTTGATCAGATTATAGGAGAAAAACTGTTTTTT	CASSFDQIIGEKLFF	TRBV12-3/TRBV12-4	TRBJ1-4	.	.
TGTGCCAGCAGGCTACAGGGTAGGGACAATGAGCAGTTCTTC	CASRLQGRDNEQFF	TRBV12-3/TRBV12-4	TRBJ2-1	medium-sized	.
TGCAGTGCCCAGGGGCTTAGCGGGGGAAATCCTATCTACAATGAGCAGTTCTTC	CSAQGLSGGNPIYNEQFF	TRBV20-1	TRBJ2-1	few	TRBD2
TGCGCCAGCAGTGAGGCCCTTTACGAGCAGTACTTC	CASSEALYEQYF	TRBV10-2	TRBJ2-7	.	.
TGTGCCAGCACCGACAGGGCCCCTGGAAACACCATATATTTT	CASTDRAPGNTIYF	TRBV6-6	TRBJ1-3	medium-sized	TRBD1
TGCGCCAGCAGCTTGGCGTTAGCGGGGGCGGGAGATACGCAGTATTTT	CASSLALAGAGDTQYF	TRBV5-1	TRBJ2-3	few	TRBD2
TGTGCCAGCAGCCACGGACTAGCGGGAGTACAAGAGACCCAGTACTTC	CASSHGLAGVQETQYF	TRBV7-2	TRBJ2-5	medium-sized	TRBD2